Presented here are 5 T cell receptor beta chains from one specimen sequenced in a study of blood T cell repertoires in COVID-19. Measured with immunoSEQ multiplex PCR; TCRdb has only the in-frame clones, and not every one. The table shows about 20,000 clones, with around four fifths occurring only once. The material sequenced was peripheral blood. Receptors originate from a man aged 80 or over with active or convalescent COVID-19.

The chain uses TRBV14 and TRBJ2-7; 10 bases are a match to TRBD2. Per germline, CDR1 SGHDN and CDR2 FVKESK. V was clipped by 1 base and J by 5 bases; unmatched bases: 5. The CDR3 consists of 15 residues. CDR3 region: CASSQAGTSVNEQYF. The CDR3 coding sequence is TGTGCCAGCAGCCAAGCCGGGACTAGCGTCAACGAGCAGTACTTC.

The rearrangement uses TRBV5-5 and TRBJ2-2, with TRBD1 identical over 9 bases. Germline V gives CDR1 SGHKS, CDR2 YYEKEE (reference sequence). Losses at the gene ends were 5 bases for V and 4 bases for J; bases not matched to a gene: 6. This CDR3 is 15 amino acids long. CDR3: CASRPGQGTTGELFF. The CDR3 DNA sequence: TGTGCCAGCAGACCGGGACAGGGTACCACCGGGGAGCTGTTTTTT.

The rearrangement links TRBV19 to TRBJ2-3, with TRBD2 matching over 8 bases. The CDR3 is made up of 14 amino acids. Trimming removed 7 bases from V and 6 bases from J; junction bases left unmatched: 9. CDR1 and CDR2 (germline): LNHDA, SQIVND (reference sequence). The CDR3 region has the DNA TGTGCCAGTATGCGGGGGGCTACTGGGGATACGCAGTATTTT. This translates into CASMRGATGDTQYF.

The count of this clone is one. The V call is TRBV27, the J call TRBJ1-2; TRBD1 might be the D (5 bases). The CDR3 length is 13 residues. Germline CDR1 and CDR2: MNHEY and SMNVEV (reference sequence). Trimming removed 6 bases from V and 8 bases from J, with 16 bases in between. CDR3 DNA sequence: TGTGCCAGCAGGGGGTTGCAGGGAGGCGGCTACACCTTC. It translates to CASRGLQGGGYTF.

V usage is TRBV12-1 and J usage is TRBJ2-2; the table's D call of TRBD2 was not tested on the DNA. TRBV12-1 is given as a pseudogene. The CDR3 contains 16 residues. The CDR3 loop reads CASSANRGGLTGELFF. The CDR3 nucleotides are TGTGCCAGCAGCGCTAATCGCGGGGGACTAACCGGGGAGCTGTTTTTT.